The 19 T cell receptor beta chains below all came from one sample that was sequenced in a study of cytotoxic CD8 clonotypes in ibrutinib-treated CLL. The repertoire was sequenced with immunoSEQ multiplex PCR; TCRdb's copy has only in-frame clones and lacks some. Of approximately 170,000 clones listed, roughly 90% were seen once; the top ten hold around 3%. The specimen was PBMCs, collected at disease progression, from a patient treated with ibrutinib. All receptors derive from a human donor with chronic lymphocytic leukemia.

This clone was counted only a few times. V and J are TRBV6-1 and TRBJ2-7, with D perhaps matching TRBD1 (6 bases). V was shortened by 4 bases and J by 1 base, with 11 bases between the two germline ends. CDR1 MNHNS and CDR2 SASEGT come from the germline V gene. This CDR3 has 14 amino acids. This CDR3 reads CASSVFTGSYEQYF. In DNA, the CDR3 is TGTGCCAGCAGTGTTTTCACAGGGTCCTACGAGCAGTACTTC.

This chain uses TRBV7-8 with TRBJ1-2; TRBD1 matches at 9 bases. The CDR3 contains 15 residues. CDR1 SGHVS and CDR2 FQNEAQ come from the germline V gene. The V and J ends lost 5 bases and 3 bases, in that order; junction bases with no gene match: 7. CDR3 protein: CASSARDRAYYGYTF. CDR3 sequence (DNA): TGTGCCAGCAGCGCCCGGGACAGGGCGTACTATGGCTACACCTTC.

This chain links TRBV7-9 with TRBJ2-1; 9 nucleotides agree with TRBD1. The CDR3 is 16 amino acids. V lost 4 bases, J lost 8 bases, and 12 bases stayed unmatched. Germline V gene sequence: CDR1 SEHNR, CDR2 FQNEAQ (reference sequence). The CDR3 DNA is TGTGCCAGCAGCTCCCCCCTGGGACAGGGTTTCGATGAGCAGTTCTTC. Its protein product is CASSSPLGQGFDEQFF.

This rearrangement joins TRBV28 to TRBJ2-1, with TRBD2 identical over 10 bases. CDR3 length: 15 residues. V shed 1 base, J shed 8 bases, and the junction held 5 bases outside the gene matches. The V gene's germline CDR1 is MDHEN and CDR2 SYDVKM. The CDR3 DNA sequence: TGTGCCAGCAGTTTATCGCTAGCGGGAGCATATGAGCAGTTCTTC. It translates to CASSLSLAGAYEQFF.

The J gene is TRBJ1-2, the V gene TRBV2, with a weak D call TRBD1 (5 bases). Trimming left V 8 bases short and J 7 bases short, with 20 bases between. Germline CDR1 reads SNHLY; CDR2 reads FYNNEI. The CDR3 spans 14 residues. The DNA of the CDR3 is TGTGCCAGCGATATCCCGGGACCCGGTGGTGGCTACACCTTC. This encodes CASDIPGPGGGYTF.

The V call is TRBV19, the J call TRBJ2-7, with 10 positions matching TRBD2. Looked up from germline, CDR1 is LNHDA and CDR2 is SQIVND (reference sequence). After removal of 3 bases from V and 0 bases from J, the junction contained 8 bases not matched to a gene. CDR3 length equals 17 residues. The CDR3 DNA reads as TGTGCCAGTAGTATCCGGACTAGCGGTATTTCCTCCTACGAGCAGTACTTC. Translated, it gives CASSIRTSGISSYEQYF.

This chain links TRBV19 with TRBJ2-2; 15 bases are shared with TRBD2. The V segment lost 3 bases and the J segment 10 bases; nucleotides outside the gene matches: 9. The CDR3 covers 17 residues. Germline CDR1 reads LNHDA; CDR2 reads SQIVND (reference sequence). The CDR3 sequence: CASSIVGLAGGHVELFF. CDR3 coding DNA: TGTGCCAGTAGTATTGTGGGACTAGCGGGAGGTCACGTGGAGCTGTTTTTT.

This rearrangement joins TRBV7-9 to TRBJ1-2, with TRBD1 identical over 7 bases. The CDR3 length is 12 residues. Unmatched junction bases numbered 6, after V lost 8 bases and J lost 6 bases. Germline V CDR1 and CDR2: SEHNR, FQNEAQ (reference sequence). CDR3: CASGQVFDGYTF. The CDR3 DNA is TGTGCCAGCGGACAGGTTTTCGATGGCTACACCTTC. Using reference TRBV7-9 and TRBJ1-2 for the parts outside the CDR3, the full variable domain is DTGVSQNPRHKITKRGQNVTFRCDPISEHNRLYWYRQTLGQGPEFLTYFQNEAQLEKSRLLSDRFSAERPKGSFSTLEIQRTEQGDSAMYLCASGQVFDGYTFGSGTRLTVV.

The V gene is TRBV25-1, the J gene TRBJ2-1; the match to TRBD2 covers 7 bases. CDR1 and CDR2 (germline): MGHDK, SYGVNS. This CDR3 contains 15 residues. The V gene end was trimmed by 6 bases and the J gene end by 3 bases; junction bases not matched to a gene: 8. The CDR3 spells CASSREAEIYNEQFF. The CDR3 coding sequence is TGTGCCAGCAGCCGGGAGGCAGAGATCTACAATGAGCAGTTCTTC.

This clone was detected a few times. The rearrangement uses TRBV29-1 and TRBJ2-5; D is ambiguous. Germline CDR1 SQVTM, CDR2 ANQGSEA. Trimming left V 6 bases short and J 5 bases short, with 16 bases between. This CDR3 comprises 13 residues. This CDR3 reads CSVPSAGSETQYF. In DNA, the CDR3 is TGCAGCGTCCCGTCCGCTGGGTCGGAGACCCAGTACTTC.

The chain employs TRBV7-9 and TRBJ1-4; possibly TRBD1 for D (6 bases). Germline V gene lookup returns CDR1 SEHNR and CDR2 FQNEAQ (reference sequence). Trimming left V 0 bases short and J 3 bases short, with 14 bases between. The CDR3 is made up of 17 amino acids. The CDR3 DNA sequence: TGTGCCAGCAGCTTAGCGCGTGGGGGCGTAGCTAATGAAAAACTGTTTTTT. Protein: CASSLARGGVANEKLFF.

The chain carries TRBV13 and TRBJ2-7, with TRBD1 matching 7 bases. The CDR3 has 14 amino acids. Per the germline V gene, CDR1 is PRHDT and CDR2 is FYEKMQ (reference sequence). V shed 0 bases, J shed 4 bases, and the junction held 3 bases outside the gene matches. CDR3 sequence (DNA): TGTGCCAGCAGCTTAGGCCCACAGGGGTACGAGCAGTACTTC. Translated: CASSLGPQGYEQYF.

In nucleotides, the CDR3 is TGTGCCAGCAGAACCACAGGTTCAGGCAATCAGCCCCAGCATTTT. Translation: CASRTTGSGNQPQHF. This chain connects TRBV6-5 to TRBJ1-5, with a tentative D call TRBD1 (5 bases). This CDR3 contains 15 residues. Trimming removed 6 bases at V and 2 bases at J, with 14 bases between. Per the germline V gene, CDR1 is MNHEY and CDR2 is SVGAGI.

The V gene is TRBV4-2, the J gene TRBJ2-2; 10 bases are shared with TRBD2. This CDR3 is built from 17 residues. In germline, CDR1 is LGHNA, CDR2 YNFKEQ. V trimming: 1 base; J trimming: 8 bases; junction bases outside the gene matches: 10. This CDR3 reads CASSQVEGASGSGELFF. CDR3 nucleotides: TGTGCCAGCAGCCAAGTAGAAGGGGCTAGCGGGAGTGGGGAGCTGTTTTTT.

The chain combines TRBV28 with TRBJ1-1, with D uncertain. There are 14 residues in the CDR3. Deletions cut 6 bases from V and 5 bases from J, with 16 bases between. Germline CDR1 and CDR2: MDHEN and SYDVKM. The CDR3 is CASRLVNGRTEAFF. The CDR3 region has the DNA TGTGCCAGCAGACTCGTTAATGGGCGTACTGAAGCTTTCTTT.

The gene calls are TRBV7-2 and TRBJ2-3; 11 bases are a match to TRBD2. CDR3 length: 17 amino acids. Germline V gene sequence: CDR1 SGHTA, CDR2 FQGNSA. V lost 2 bases, J lost 4 bases, and 8 bases stayed unmatched. CDR3 coding DNA: TGTGCCAGCAGCTTACGACTAGCGGGGCTGGGGGCAGATACGCAGTATTTT. It yields the protein CASSLRLAGLGADTQYF.

The chain carries TRBV27 and TRBJ1-1; no clear D gene. Trimming shortened V by 2 bases and J by 9 bases, and 10 bases separated the two germline ends. The germline V gene encodes CDR1 MNHEY and CDR2 SMNVEV (reference sequence). This CDR3 contains 12 residues. The CDR3 region has the DNA TGTGCCAGCAGTTTAGGGTGGCAGAAAGCTTTCTTT. It yields the protein CASSLGWQKAFF.

The chain uses TRBV5-5 and TRBJ1-1, with D possibly being TRBD1 (6 bases). From germline, CDR1 is SGHKS and CDR2 YYEKEE (reference sequence). Between the trimmed V and J ends, which lost 4 bases and 0 bases, there was a span of 13 bases. This CDR3 has 15 amino acids. In DNA, the CDR3 is TGTGCCAGCAGCCAAATAACAGGGATGAACACTGAAGCTTTCTTT. It is translated as CASSQITGMNTEAFF.

The chain links TRBV11-1 to TRBJ1-1; D unresolved. CDR3 length equals 15 residues. In germline, CDR1 is SGHAT, CDR2 FQDESV (reference sequence). Between the trimmed V and J ends, which lost 1 base and 1 base, there was a span of 10 bases. CDR3 residues: CASSLGTVTNTEAFF. The CDR3 coding sequence is TGTGCCAGCAGCTTAGGTACAGTAACGAACACTGAAGCTTTCTTT.